The source of this TCR beta chain is a study of regulatory T cells in long-lasting Graves disease. The CDR3 is 16 amino acids. Trimming cost V 1 base and J 5 bases; bases outside gene matches: 6. Germline assignment: CDR1 MGHRA and CDR2 YSYEKL. General study points: Newly diagnosed patients shared about 950 public clonotypes; persistent patients shared some 2,600.

CDR3 regions were amplified by Arm-PCR using iRepertoire HTBI primers to build TCR beta libraries. TCRdb re-called the multiplex PCR reads through MiXCR, storing one row per CDR3 protein. In the table there are some 250,000 distinct CDR3 sequences, around 20% of which are singletons. As for time point: newly diagnosed GD, antithyroid drugs for less than 3 months. PBMC RNA was the source of the TCR library. Graves' disease diagnosis followed American Thyroid Association guidelines. Recruitment took place at an endocrinology department in Xi'an, China. This clonotype was seen a handful of times. As yet, its antigen is unknown.

The rearrangement joins TRBV4-1 to TRBJ2-7, with TRBD1 matching 12 bases. This specimen consisted of peripheral blood mononuclear cells (PBMCs), obtained at new diagnosis, from a patient treated with antithyroid drugs. The clonotype was recovered from a female donor with Graves disease. The CDR3 spells CASSQAGGTGGHEQYF. The CDR3, as DNA: TGCGCCAGCAGCCAAGCGGGGGGGACAGGGGGCCACGAGCAGTACTTC.